The next 26 T cell receptor beta chains were all read from a single sample in a study of shared clonotypes between healthy human individuals. The table came from immunoSEQ multiplex PCR; TCRdb's copy has only in-frame clones and leaves some out. Of 2,500,000 or so clones listed, under 95% are singletons. Sequenced: naive CD4+ T cells from PBMCs. Subset meaning: CD45RA+ positively selected. The receptors were sampled from a man between 18 and 29 years old in good health. Some clones in this sample may be carry-over from other donors' samples.

This sequence joins TRBV19 and TRBJ2-2; 11 nucleotides match TRBD2. Germline CDR1 is LNHDA and CDR2 is SQIVND (reference sequence). With 10 bases clipped from V and 5 bases from J, the junction kept 15 bases outside the gene matches. This CDR3 contains 17 residues. CDR3 loop: CATRGGLAGGGTGELFF. CDR3 DNA sequence: TGTGCCACCAGGGGGGGGCTAGCGGGAGGTGGAACCGGGGAGCTGTTTTTT.

CDR3 in DNA: TGTGCCAGCAGCTTAGTGGCTAGCGGCGGGCTGTTCAGAGAGACCCAGTACTTC. This sequence encodes CASSLVASGGLFRETQYF. The chain combines TRBV7-7 with TRBJ2-5, with TRBD2 matching over 7 bases. Germline V CDR1 and CDR2: SSHAT, FNYEAQ (reference sequence). This CDR3 is 18 amino acids long. V lost 1 base to trimming and J lost 4 bases; unmatched junction nucleotides: 15.

V usage is TRBV5-4 and J usage is TRBJ2-7; TRBD1 aligns across 8 bases. This CDR3 comprises 13 residues. CDR1 and CDR2 (germline): SGHNT, YYREEE (reference sequence). The V gene end was trimmed by 5 bases and the J gene end by 4 bases; junction bases not matched to a gene: 5. CDR3 amino acids: CASSQDRDYEQYF. CDR3 coding DNA: TGTGCCAGCAGTCAGGACAGGGATTACGAGCAGTACTTC.

CDR3 DNA: TGTGCCATCAGTGAGGGGGCGGTTAGCGGGAGTGATGAGCAGTTCTTC. Translated: CAISEGAVSGSDEQFF. V is TRBV10-3 and J is TRBJ2-1, with 9 bases lining up with TRBD2. The ends lost 2 bases at V and 8 bases at J; junction bases unmatched: 10. This CDR3 is 16 amino acids long. From germline, CDR1 is ENHRY and CDR2 SYGVKD.

The genes are TRBV19 and TRBJ2-2, with 10 bases aligning to TRBD2. With V trimmed by 0 bases and J by 2 bases, 3 bases remained unmatched. Germline values: CDR1 LNHDA, CDR2 SQIVND (reference sequence). The CDR3 is made up of 17 amino acids. For the CDR3, the DNA is TGTGCCAGTAGTATAGATGGACTAGCGGTAAACACCGGGGAGCTGTTTTTT. It is translated as CASSIDGLAVNTGELFF.

The chain combines TRBV25-1 with TRBJ2-2; no clear D gene. Looked up from germline, CDR1 is MGHDK and CDR2 is SYGVNS. The ends were cut back, 0 bases at V and 1 base at J, with 6 bases in the middle. The CDR3 is made up of 15 amino acids. The CDR3 bases are TGTGCCAGCAGTGAATATTCCAGGAACACCGGGGAGCTGTTTTTT. This sequence encodes CASSEYSRNTGELFF. Using reference TRBV25-1 and TRBJ2-2 for the parts outside the CDR3, the full variable domain is EADIYQTPRYLVIGTGKKITLECSQTMGHDKMYWYQQDPGMELHLIHYSYGVNSTEKGDLSSESTVSRIRTEHFPLTLESARPSHTSQYLCASSEYSRNTGELFFGEGSRLTVL.

The chain recombines TRBV5-1 with TRBJ1-1; D is ambiguous. Per the germline V gene, CDR1 is SGHRS and CDR2 is YFSETQ. The CDR3 spans 15 residues. Trimming removed 8 bases at V and 0 bases at J, with 17 bases between. For the CDR3, the DNA is TGCGCCAGTACTCCCCCGGGTGGGATGAACACTGAAGCTTTCTTT. Translated, it gives CASTPPGGMNTEAFF.

This chain connects TRBV9 to TRBJ1-1; D is perhaps TRBD1 (5 bases). The CDR3 is 15 residues long. V lost 3 bases, J lost 5 bases, and 17 bases lay in between. Germline-derived CDR1 and CDR2 are SGDLS and YYNGEE. The CDR3 is CASSARDAQGTEAFF. For the CDR3, the DNA is TGTGCCAGCAGCGCCCGGGACGCCCAGGGAACTGAAGCTTTCTTT.

The sample holds one count of this clone. The chain couples TRBV25-1 to TRBJ1-4, with D possibly being TRBD1 (6 bases). V lost 3 bases and J 4 bases, leaving 9 bases between the germline ends. Looked up from germline, CDR1 is MGHDK and CDR2 is SYGVNS. This CDR3 contains 14 residues. CDR3 loop: CASSEFRGNEKLFF. In DNA, the CDR3 is TGTGCCAGCAGTGAGTTCAGGGGTAATGAAAAACTGTTTTTT.

V usage is TRBV18 and J usage is TRBJ2-3, with 10 bases fitting TRBD2. J lost 3 bases, V lost 3 bases, and 9 bases had no gene match. The CDR3 length is 17 residues. The germline V gene encodes CDR1 KGHSH and CDR2 LQKENI. CDR3 residues: CASSPFASGSKTDTQYF. The CDR3 DNA sequence: TGTGCCAGCTCACCTTTTGCTAGCGGGAGTAAGACAGATACGCAGTATTTT. Filled out from reference TRBV18 and TRBJ2-3, the complete variable domain reads NAGVMQNPRHLVRRRGQEARLRCSPMKGHSHVYWYRQLPEEGLKFMVYLQKENIIDESGMPKERFSAEFPKEGPSILRIQQVVRGDSAAYFCASSPFASGSKTDTQYFGPGTRLTVL.

The chain combines TRBV19 with TRBJ1-5, with 8 positions matching TRBD1. This CDR3 spans 15 amino acids. Germline values: CDR1 LNHDA, CDR2 SQIVND (reference sequence). The V and J ends lost 8 bases and 7 bases, in that order; junction bases with no gene match: 13. CDR3 in DNA: TGTGCCAGTGGCGCCGGACAGGGAAGGATGCAGCCCCAGCATTTT. Protein sequence: CASGAGQGRMQPQHF.

The chain has TRBV5-6 and TRBJ2-7; D might be TRBD1 (5 bases). The germline gives CDR1 SGHDT, CDR2 YYEEEE. Trimming took off 2 bases at V and 2 bases at J, with 8 bases between the two ends. CDR3 length equals 13 residues. The DNA of the CDR3 is TGTGCCAGCAGCTTTGACAGAGCCTACGAGCAGTACTTC. Translating gives CASSFDRAYEQYF.

The chain recombines TRBV10-3 with TRBJ2-7; D is ambiguous. V shed 4 bases and J shed 2 bases, with 6 bases lying between them. The germline gives CDR1 ENHRY, CDR2 SYGVKD. There are 12 residues in the CDR3. CDR3 DNA: TGTGCCATCAGTGGCTTCCCCTACGAGCAGTACTTC. Its protein is CAISGFPYEQYF.

Of note for this clone: Compared with germline, one end of the junction differs, possibly owing to a read error. The gene calls are TRBV28 and TRBJ2-3; 9 nucleotides align to TRBD2. The CDR3 runs to 16 residues. Germline values: CDR1 MDHEN, CDR2 SYDVKM. The CDR3 DNA is TGTGCCAGCACTTTAGCGGGAGAGCCTATGGCAGATACGCAGTATTTT. Its protein is CASTLAGEPMADTQYF.

The chain carries TRBV18 and TRBJ1-3; D is unresolved. V lost 2 bases and J 2 bases, leaving 10 bases between the germline ends. The germline CDR1 and CDR2 sequences are KGHSH and LQKENI. The CDR3 consists of 15 residues. This chain's CDR3 is CASSPGRLTGNTIYF. The CDR3 bases are TGTGCCAGCTCACCAGGGCGATTAACTGGAAACACCATATATTTT. Together with reference TRBV18 and TRBJ1-3, the CDR3 gives the full variable domain: NAGVMQNPRHLVRRRGQEARLRCSPMKGHSHVYWYRQLPEEGLKFMVYLQKENIIDESGMPKERFSAEFPKEGPSILRIQQVVRGDSAAYFCASSPGRLTGNTIYFGEGSWLTVV.

Note on this clone: Germline is not matched at one junction end, which may reflect a read error. The V gene is TRBV7-2, the J gene TRBJ2-7; 16 bases line up with TRBD2. This CDR3 has 15 amino acids. The germline CDR1 and CDR2 sequences are SGHTA and FQGNSA. The CDR3: CASSLLGTSGRAADF. The CDR3, as DNA: TGTGCCAGCAGCTTACTAGGGACTAGCGGGAGGGCGGCGGACTTC.

This chain joins TRBV6-5 and TRBJ1-5; 7 positions match TRBD1. The CDR3 runs to 14 residues. Losses at the gene ends were 6 bases for V and 3 bases for J; bases not matched to a gene: 5. Germline V gene data show CDR1 as MNHEY and CDR2 as SVGAGI. The CDR3 protein is CASRPQGINQPQHF. The CDR3 DNA is TGTGCCAGCAGACCACAGGGGATCAATCAGCCCCAGCATTTT.

This clone was observed a single time. This chain uses TRBV9 with TRBJ1-2; weak D call: TRBD1 (5 bases). V was trimmed by 4 bases and J by 2 bases, leaving 15 bases between them. This CDR3 comprises 15 residues. Germline values: CDR1 SGDLS, CDR2 YYNGEE. DNA of the CDR3: TGTGCCAGCAGCCCAAGACGTCAGGGAAACTATGGCTACACCTTC. Translating gives CASSPRRQGNYGYTF.

This rearrangement joins TRBV7-2 to TRBJ1-1, with 12 bases identical to TRBD1. The CDR3 sequence is 17 residues long. V lost 2 bases, J lost 2 bases, and 6 bases stayed unmatched. In germline, CDR1 is SGHTA, CDR2 FQGNSA. CDR3 sequence: CASSLRGQGAGNTEAFF. CDR3 coding DNA: TGTGCCAGCAGCTTAAGGGGACAGGGGGCAGGAAACACTGAAGCTTTCTTT.

The V call is TRBV7-2, the J call TRBJ2-7, with 10 positions matching TRBD2. This CDR3 contains 14 residues. Losses at the gene ends were 6 bases for V and 5 bases for J; bases not matched to a gene: 7. CDR1 is SGHTA and CDR2 is FQGNSA in the germline V gene. The CDR3 is CASRSRGTSDEQYF. The CDR3 coding sequence is TGTGCCAGCAGATCTAGGGGGACTAGCGACGAGCAGTACTTC.

About this clone itself: Other DNA sequences in this sample translate to the same CDR3. The rearrangement joins TRBV5-4 to TRBJ1-1, with 8 nucleotides matching TRBD1. The junction had 4 bases not matched to a gene; V was cut back by 4 bases and J by 5 bases. This CDR3 is built from 13 residues. Germline V gene data show CDR1 as SGHNT and CDR2 as YYREEE (reference sequence). CDR3 in amino acids: CASSLQGATEAFF. The CDR3 DNA is TGTGCCAGCAGCCTCCAGGGGGCAACTGAAGCTTTCTTT.

As for this clone: The same CDR3 arises from other DNA sequences in this sample as well. V usage is TRBV5-6 and J usage is TRBJ2-7; D remains ambiguous. With 2 bases removed from V and 4 bases from J, the gap between germline ends came to 7 bases. The V gene's germline CDR1 is SGHDT and CDR2 YYEEEE. The CDR3 consists of 12 residues. CDR3 amino acids: CASSFYGYEQYF. In nucleotides, the CDR3 is TGTGCCAGCAGCTTCTATGGTTACGAGCAGTACTTC.

In regard to this clone: The sample has other DNA sequences that encode this CDR3 too. The chain employs TRBV18 and TRBJ1-1; D gene uncertain. The V and J ends lost 2 bases and 3 bases respectively, with 4 bases between them. The length of the CDR3 is 12 residues. Germline loops: CDR1 KGHSH, CDR2 LQKENI. The CDR3 nucleotides read TGTGCCAGCTCACCAAGGGACACTGAAGCTTTCTTT. This encodes CASSPRDTEAFF.

V is TRBV16 and J is TRBJ1-1; D not resolved. The CDR3 has 12 residues. CDR1 is KGHSY and CDR2 is FQNENV in the germline V gene. Trimming pared 4 bases from V and 7 bases from J, leaving 10 bases between. This chain's CDR3 is CASSLSGIEAFF. The CDR3, as DNA: TGTGCCAGCAGCCTGAGTGGAATTGAAGCTTTCTTT.

J is TRBJ2-1 and V is TRBV7-2; 11 nucleotides match TRBD2. Losses at the gene ends were 5 bases for V and 6 bases for J; bases not matched to a gene: 6. This CDR3 is built from 15 residues. Germline-derived CDR1 and CDR2 are SGHTA and FQGNSA. This CDR3 is CASSAVAGGPNEQFF. In DNA, the CDR3 is TGTGCCAGCAGCGCAGTAGCGGGAGGGCCCAATGAGCAGTTCTTC. Looking up the rest from reference TRBV7-2 and TRBJ2-1 gives the full variable domain: GAGVSQSPSNKVTEKGKDVELRCDPISGHTALYWYRQSLGQGLEFLIYFQGNSAPDKSGLPSDRFSAERTGGSVSTLTIQRTQQEDSAVYLCASSAVAGGPNEQFFGPGTRLTVL.

This clone was found once. V is TRBV28 and J is TRBJ2-6; either TRBD1 or TRBD2 may fit D (6 bases each). The V gene's germline CDR1 is MDHEN and CDR2 SYDVKM. The CDR3 contains 17 residues. V was pared by 4 bases and J by 3 bases, with 16 bases between. CDR3 nucleotides: TGTGCCAGCAGTTCATTTGGGGGGCGCGATGGGGCCAACGTCCTGACTTTC. Translation gives CASSSFGGRDGANVLTF.